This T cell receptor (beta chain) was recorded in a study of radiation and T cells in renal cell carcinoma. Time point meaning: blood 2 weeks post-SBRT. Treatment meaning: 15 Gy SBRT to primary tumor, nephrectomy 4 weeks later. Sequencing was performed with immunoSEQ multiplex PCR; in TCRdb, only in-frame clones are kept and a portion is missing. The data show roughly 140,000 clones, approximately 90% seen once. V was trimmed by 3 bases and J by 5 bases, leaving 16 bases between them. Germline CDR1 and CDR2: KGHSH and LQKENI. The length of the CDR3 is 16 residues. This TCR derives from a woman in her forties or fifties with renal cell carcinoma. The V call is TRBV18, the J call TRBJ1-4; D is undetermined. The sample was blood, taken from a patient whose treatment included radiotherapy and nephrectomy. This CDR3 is CASSPDGVGRNEKLFF. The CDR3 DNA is TGTGCCAGCTCACCCGACGGTGTAGGGAGGAATGAAAAACTGTTTTTT. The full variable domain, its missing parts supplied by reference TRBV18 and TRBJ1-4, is NAGVMQNPRHLVRRRGQEARLRCSPMKGHSHVYWYRQLPEEGLKFMVYLQKENIIDESGMPKERFSAEFPKEGPSILRIQQVVRGDSAAYFCASSPDGVGRNEKLFFGSGTQLSVL.